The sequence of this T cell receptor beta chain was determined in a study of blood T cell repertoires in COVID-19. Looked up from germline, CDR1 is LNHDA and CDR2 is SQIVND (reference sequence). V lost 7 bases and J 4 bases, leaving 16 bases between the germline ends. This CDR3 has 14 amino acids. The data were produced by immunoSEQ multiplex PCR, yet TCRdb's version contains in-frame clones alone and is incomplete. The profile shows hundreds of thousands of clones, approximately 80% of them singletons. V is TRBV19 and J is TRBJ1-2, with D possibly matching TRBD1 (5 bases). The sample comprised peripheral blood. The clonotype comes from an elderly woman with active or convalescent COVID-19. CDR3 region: CASKGRIQGYGYTF. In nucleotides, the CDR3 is TGTGCCAGTAAAGGACGCATCCAGGGCTATGGCTACACCTTC.